These 8 T cell receptor beta chains came from one sample sequenced in a study of blood T cell repertoires in COVID-19. The data were produced by immunoSEQ multiplex PCR, yet TCRdb's version contains in-frame clones alone and is incomplete. The sample records about 250,000 clones, roughly 80% being singletons. Specimen: PBMCs or T cells enriched from blood (not recorded which). The receptor set was obtained from a man in his forties or fifties who had been exposed to COVID-19.

This clone was counted between two and nine times. This sequence joins TRBV30 and TRBJ2-3; 9 bases are a match to TRBD2. Germline assignment: CDR1 GTSNPN and CDR2 SVGIG (reference sequence). CDR3 length: 15 amino acids. J was trimmed by 2 bases and V by 7 bases; bases with no gene match: 10. The CDR3 sequence is CASPDVAGVTDTQYF. In DNA form, the CDR3 reads TGTGCCTCCCCCGACGTAGCGGGAGTCACAGATACGCAGTATTTT.

The rearrangement uses TRBV19 and TRBJ1-1; the match to TRBD1 covers 8 bases. The CDR3 contains 15 residues. The J segment lost 7 bases and the V segment lost 5 bases, leaving 12 bases of the junction unmatched. CDR1 and CDR2 from the germline V gene are LNHDA and SQIVND (reference sequence). DNA of the CDR3: TGTGCCAGTAGTCCCCGACAGGGAACAGGGGGTGAAGCTTTCTTT. Its translation: CASSPRQGTGGEAFF.

This clone was seen only once. The chain carries TRBV3-1 (or the pseudogene TRBV3-2) and TRBJ1-2, with TRBD1 matching over 9 bases. Germline V gene sequence: CDR1 LGHDT, CDR2 YNNKEL (reference sequence). V lost 4 bases and J lost 10; bases outside the gene matches: 4. The CDR3 spans 12 residues. CDR3 nucleotide sequence: TGTGCCAGCAGCCCTAGGGACAGGGTCTACACCTTC. Protein: CASSPRDRVYTF.

The chain couples TRBV5-1 to TRBJ2-2, with 7 bases aligning to TRBD2. V lost 2 bases to trimming and J lost 3 bases; unmatched junction nucleotides: 10. Germline lookup yields CDR1 SGHRS and CDR2 YFSETQ. This CDR3 is 17 amino acids long. The CDR3 DNA sequence: TGCGCCAGCAGCTTTACCCGCTCTAGCGGTTACACCGGGGAGCTGTTTTTT. Translating it yields CASSFTRSSGYTGELFF.

This chain joins TRBV15 and TRBJ2-7; 7 positions agree with TRBD2. After removal of 0 bases from V and 7 bases from J, the junction contained 9 bases not matched to a gene. In germline, CDR1 is LNHNV, CDR2 YYDKDF (reference sequence). The CDR3 has 15 amino acids. Here the CDR3 reads CATSRDGAGVSEQYF. CDR3 DNA sequence: TGTGCCACCAGCAGAGATGGTGCGGGAGTTAGTGAGCAGTACTTC.

This chain joins TRBV10-3 and TRBJ1-4, with a possible D match to TRBD1 (5 bases). This CDR3 has 15 residues. Germline assignment: CDR1 ENHRY and CDR2 SYGVKD. V was cut by 0 bases and J by 6 bases, with 11 bases left in between. The CDR3 sequence is CAISESRGLDEKLFF. The CDR3 DNA follows: TGTGCCATCAGTGAGTCGCGGGGGTTGGATGAAAAACTGTTTTTT.

This clone has only a few counts. The genes are TRBV15 and TRBJ1-1; no clear D. V lost 0 bases and J lost 3, with 8 bases in between. CDR3 length equals 14 residues. Per germline, CDR1 LNHNV and CDR2 YYDKDF (reference sequence). CDR3 residues: CATSREGSHTEAFF. CDR3 in DNA: TGTGCCACCAGCAGAGAGGGGAGCCACACTGAAGCTTTCTTT.

The chain employs TRBV9 and TRBJ2-7; weak D call: TRBD2 (5 bases). Trimming took off 6 bases at V and 5 bases at J, with 15 bases between the two ends. CDR3 length: 13 amino acids. The germline V gene has CDR1 SGDLS and CDR2 YYNGEE. The CDR3 reads CASKPSGGNEQYF. The CDR3 region has the DNA TGTGCCAGCAAACCTAGTGGAGGAAACGAGCAGTACTTC. Filled out from reference TRBV9 and TRBJ2-7, the complete variable domain reads DSGVTQTPKHLITATGQRVTLRCSPRSGDLSVYWYQQSLDQGLQFLIQYYNGEERAKGNILERFSAQQFPDLHSELNLSSLELGDSALYFCASKPSGGNEQYFGPGTRLTVT.